The rows below give T cell receptor beta chains drawn from one sample of a study of T cells in Graves' hyperthyroidism and ophthalmopathy. TCRdb reprocessed the multiplex PCR reads with MiXCR, giving one entry per CDR3 protein. This table holds 300,000 to 400,000 distinct CDR3 sequences, 13% found once. Sequencing was done on a sample of blood. The receptors shown here come from a woman aged 18-30 years with Graves' hyperthyroidism. Each CDR3 is given with its conserved first and last residue. Fields, in order: D gene, clone size, J gene, V gene, CDR3 length, CDR3 DNA, CDR3 protein. A D gene is named only where the DNA matches it firmly. Expanded clones get a size class; other rows say once, few or many, or leave the size out.

d_call: NA
clone_size: many
j_call: TRBJ1-1
v_call: TRBV7-9
cdr3_length: 15
cdr3_nt: TGTGCCAGCAGCTTGTGGGGGACGGCGAACACTGAAGCTTTCTTT
cdr3_aa: CASSLWGTANTEAFF

d_call: NA
clone_size: many
j_call: TRBJ1-2
v_call: TRBV20-1
cdr3_length: 17
cdr3_nt: TGCAGTGCTAGAGATACATGGCAGGCGGGTACCATCGATGGCTACACCTTC
cdr3_aa: CSARDTWQAGTIDGYTF

d_call: NA
clone_size: many
j_call: TRBJ2-1
v_call: TRBV2
cdr3_length: 16
cdr3_nt: TGTGCCAGCAGTCTGGACAGCCAGAGCTCCTACAATGAGCAGTTCTTC
cdr3_aa: CASSLDSQSSYNEQFF

d_call: NA
clone_size: many
j_call: TRBJ2-1
v_call: TRBV2
cdr3_length: 14
cdr3_nt: TGTGCCAGCCGGGCCTCGAGCTCCTACAATGAGCAGTTCTTC
cdr3_aa: CASRASSSYNEQFF

d_call: NA
clone_size: few
j_call: TRBJ1-4
v_call: TRBV14
cdr3_length: 14
cdr3_nt: TGTGCCAGCAGCCAGGGGCCAACTAATGAAAAACTGTTTTTT
cdr3_aa: CASSQGPTNEKLFF

d_call: NA
clone_size: few
j_call: TRBJ2-6
v_call: TRBV6-1
cdr3_length: 14
cdr3_nt: TGTGCCACCTACAGGGAAAGTGGGGCCAACGTCCTGACTTTC
cdr3_aa: CATYRESGANVLTF

d_call: NA
clone_size: many
j_call: TRBJ1-2
v_call: TRBV7-9
cdr3_length: 13
cdr3_nt: TGTGCCAGCAGCTCTGACAGCCCATATGGCTACACCTTC
cdr3_aa: CASSSDSPYGYTF

d_call: NA
clone_size: NA
j_call: TRBJ2-7
v_call: TRBV5-4
cdr3_length: 14
cdr3_nt: TGTGCCAGCAGCTTGGGACAGGGAGGTATTGAGCAGTACTTC
cdr3_aa: CASSLGQGGIEQYF

d_call: NA
clone_size: many
j_call: TRBJ1-4
v_call: TRBV28
cdr3_length: 15
cdr3_nt: TGTGCCAGCGTAAGAGTGGGGGGCGATGATGAAAAACTGTTTTTT
cdr3_aa: CASVRVGGDDEKLFF

d_call: NA
clone_size: many
j_call: TRBJ2-1
v_call: TRBV29-1
cdr3_length: 12
cdr3_nt: TGCAGCGTTGGGGTACACGATAATGAGCAGTTCTTC
cdr3_aa: CSVGVHDNEQFF

d_call: NA
clone_size: many
j_call: TRBJ2-5
v_call: TRBV5-4
cdr3_length: 14
cdr3_nt: TGTGCCAGCAGCTCCGCCCGGGCCGTGGAGACCCAGTACTTC
cdr3_aa: CASSSARAVETQYF

d_call: NA
clone_size: many
j_call: TRBJ2-3
v_call: TRBV27
cdr3_length: 16
cdr3_nt: TGTGCCAGCAGTCCCTTTTTTCCGGGGGTGACAGATACGCAGTATTTT
cdr3_aa: CASSPFFPGVTDTQYF

d_call: NA
clone_size: many
j_call: TRBJ2-1
v_call: TRBV4-1
cdr3_length: 20
cdr3_nt: TGCGCCAGCAGCTCCGGAGGTGGGGGGCGGATTGTAAGCTCCTACAATGAGCAGTTCTTC
cdr3_aa: CASSSGGGGRIVSSYNEQFF

d_call: NA
clone_size: NA
j_call: TRBJ1-2
v_call: TRBV18
cdr3_length: 15
cdr3_nt: TGTGCCAGCTCGCCTACGGACGGTCAGGGCTTGGGCTACACCTTC
cdr3_aa: CASSPTDGQGLGYTF

d_call: TRBD2
clone_size: NA
j_call: TRBJ2-7
v_call: TRBV19
cdr3_length: 19
cdr3_nt: TGTGCCAGTAGTATGTCAAGCGGGGCTGTGGGAAGGTCGATGTACGAGCAGTACTTC
cdr3_aa: CASSMSSGAVGRSMYEQYF

d_call: TRBD1
clone_size: many
j_call: TRBJ1-1
v_call: TRBV11-2
cdr3_length: 20
cdr3_nt: TGTGCCAGCAGCTTTGGGGCTTCGTTGACAGGGGTCCCTTTTAACACTGAAGCTTTCTTT
cdr3_aa: CASSFGASLTGVPFNTEAFF

d_call: TRBD1
clone_size: many
j_call: TRBJ2-5
v_call: TRBV3-1
cdr3_length: 15
cdr3_nt: TGTGCCAGCAGCCCCCGACAGGGGGCGCGGGAGACCCAGTACTTC
cdr3_aa: CASSPRQGARETQYF

d_call: NA
clone_size: many
j_call: TRBJ2-6
v_call: TRBV7-2
cdr3_length: 15
cdr3_nt: TGTGCCAGCAGCCCGAGGCTTTCTGGGGCCAACGTCCTGACTTTC
cdr3_aa: CASSPRLSGANVLTF

d_call: NA
clone_size: many
j_call: TRBJ2-5
v_call: TRBV7-8
cdr3_length: 15
cdr3_nt: TGTGCCAGCAGCTCAACAGCCGGGGACCAAGAGACCCAGTACTTC
cdr3_aa: CASSSTAGDQETQYF

d_call: TRBD1
clone_size: NA
j_call: TRBJ1-4
v_call: TRBV24-1
cdr3_length: 15
cdr3_nt: TGTGCCACCAGTGACCCGCGGCAGGGGGATGAAAAACTGTTTTTT
cdr3_aa: CATSDPRQGDEKLFF

d_call: TRBD1
clone_size: many
j_call: TRBJ2-4
v_call: TRBV2
cdr3_length: 17
cdr3_nt: TGTGCCAGCAAGACAGGGGGTTTTCCAGAGGCCAAAAACATTCAGTACTTC
cdr3_aa: CASKTGGFPEAKNIQYF

d_call: TRBD2
clone_size: NA
j_call: TRBJ2-5
v_call: TRBV7-9
cdr3_length: 16
cdr3_nt: TGTGCCAGCAACCATAAGACTAGCGGCCGTCAAGAGACCCAGTACTTC
cdr3_aa: CASNHKTSGRQETQYF

d_call: NA
clone_size: many
j_call: TRBJ2-3
v_call: TRBV6-1
cdr3_length: 14
cdr3_nt: TGTGCCAGCAGTGAAAGACGTGGGACAGATACGCAGTATTTT
cdr3_aa: CASSERRGTDTQYF

d_call: TRBD2
clone_size: many
j_call: TRBJ2-1
v_call: TRBV9
cdr3_length: 15
cdr3_nt: TGTGCCAGCAGCGTAGTAGCGGGGGACTACAATGAGCAGTTCTTC
cdr3_aa: CASSVVAGDYNEQFF